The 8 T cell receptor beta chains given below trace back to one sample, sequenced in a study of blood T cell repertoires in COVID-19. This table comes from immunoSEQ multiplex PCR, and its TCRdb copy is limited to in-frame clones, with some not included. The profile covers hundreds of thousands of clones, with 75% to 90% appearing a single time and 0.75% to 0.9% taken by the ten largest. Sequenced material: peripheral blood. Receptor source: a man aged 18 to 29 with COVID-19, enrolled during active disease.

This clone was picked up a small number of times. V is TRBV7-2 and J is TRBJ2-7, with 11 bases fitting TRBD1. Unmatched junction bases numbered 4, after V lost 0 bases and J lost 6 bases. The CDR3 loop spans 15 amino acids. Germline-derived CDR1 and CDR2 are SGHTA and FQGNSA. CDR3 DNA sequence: TGTGCCAGCAGCTTAGCAGGGACAGGGGGGAGCGAGCAGTACTTC. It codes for CASSLAGTGGSEQYF.

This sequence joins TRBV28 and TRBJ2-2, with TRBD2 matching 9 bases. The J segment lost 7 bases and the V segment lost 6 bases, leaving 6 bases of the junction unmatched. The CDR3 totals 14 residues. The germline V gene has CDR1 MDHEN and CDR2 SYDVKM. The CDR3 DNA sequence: TGTGCCAGCAGGACTAGCGGACTACTCGGGGAGCTGTTTTTT. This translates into CASRTSGLLGELFF.

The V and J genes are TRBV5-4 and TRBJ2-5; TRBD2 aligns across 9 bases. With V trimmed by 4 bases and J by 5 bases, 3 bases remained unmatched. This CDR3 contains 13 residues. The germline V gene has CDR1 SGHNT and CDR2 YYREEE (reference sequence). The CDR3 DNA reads TGTGCCAGCAGCACCCTAGCGGGGGAGACCCAGTACTTC. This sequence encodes CASSTLAGETQYF.

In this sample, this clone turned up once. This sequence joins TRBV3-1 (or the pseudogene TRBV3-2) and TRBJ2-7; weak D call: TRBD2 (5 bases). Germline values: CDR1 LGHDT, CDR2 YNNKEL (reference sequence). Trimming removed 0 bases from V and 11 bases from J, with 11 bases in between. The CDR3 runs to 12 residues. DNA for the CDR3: TGTGCCAGCAGCCAAGATGGACCGGGGAAGTACTTC. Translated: CASSQDGPGKYF.

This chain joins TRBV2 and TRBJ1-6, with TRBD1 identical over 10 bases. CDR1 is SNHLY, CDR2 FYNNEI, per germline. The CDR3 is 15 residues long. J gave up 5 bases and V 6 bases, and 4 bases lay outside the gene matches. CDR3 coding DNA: TGTGCCAGCAGATCCGGGACAGGGGATAATTCACCCCTCCACTTT. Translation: CASRSGTGDNSPLHF.

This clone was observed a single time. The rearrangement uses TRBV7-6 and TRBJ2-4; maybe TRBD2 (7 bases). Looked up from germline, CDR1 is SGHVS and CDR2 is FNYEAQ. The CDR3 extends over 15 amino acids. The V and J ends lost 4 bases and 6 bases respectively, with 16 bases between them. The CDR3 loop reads CASSSLGGAGNIQYF. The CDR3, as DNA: TGTGCCAGCAGCTCCCTGGGGGGGGCGGGAAACATTCAGTACTTC.

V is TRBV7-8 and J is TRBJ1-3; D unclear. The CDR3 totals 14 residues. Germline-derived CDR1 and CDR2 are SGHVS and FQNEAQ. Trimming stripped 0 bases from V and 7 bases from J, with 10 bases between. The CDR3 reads CASSLAPGFNTIYF. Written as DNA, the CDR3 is TGTGCCAGCAGCTTAGCGCCCGGGTTTAACACCATATATTTT.

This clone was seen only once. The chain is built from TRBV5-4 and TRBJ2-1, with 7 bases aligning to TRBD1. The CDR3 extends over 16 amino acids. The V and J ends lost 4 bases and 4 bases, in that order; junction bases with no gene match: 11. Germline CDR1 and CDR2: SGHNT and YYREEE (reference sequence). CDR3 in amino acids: CASSRRDSPLYNEQFF. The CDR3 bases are TGTGCCAGCAGCCGTAGGGACAGCCCTCTTTACAATGAGCAGTTCTTC.